The 24 T cell receptor beta chains given below trace back to one sample, sequenced in a study of radiation and T cells in renal cell carcinoma. Specified time point: baseline pretreatment blood. Described treatment: 15 Gy SBRT to primary tumor, nephrectomy 4 weeks later. The repertoire was sequenced with immunoSEQ multiplex PCR; TCRdb's copy has only in-frame clones and lacks some. The sample lists approximately 150,000 clones, 88% seen once, with around 4.1% in the top ten. Sequencing was performed on blood, taken from a patient whose treatment included radiotherapy and nephrectomy. These receptors were obtained from a woman aged 70-85 years with renal cell carcinoma.

J is TRBJ2-2 and V is TRBV27, with 8 bases identical to TRBD2. V lost 3 bases and J lost 4; bases outside the gene matches: 4. The CDR3 consists of 15 residues. The germline gives CDR1 MNHEY, CDR2 SMNVEV (reference sequence). CDR3 sequence: CASSLQRGRTGELFF. As DNA, the CDR3 is TGTGCCAGCAGTTTGCAGCGGGGGCGCACCGGGGAGCTGTTTTTT.

CDR3 DNA sequence: TGTGCCAGCATCGGCAGGGGGGACCTTAGCAATCAGCCCCAGCATTTT. Its protein product is CASIGRGDLSNQPQHF. The V call is TRBV28, the J call TRBJ1-5; 7 nucleotides match TRBD1. Trimming cost V 7 bases and J 0 bases; bases outside gene matches: 9. CDR3 length equals 16 residues. The germline CDR1 and CDR2 sequences are MDHEN and SYDVKM. Drawing the rest from reference TRBV28 and TRBJ1-5, the complete variable domain is DVKVTQSSRYLVKRTGEKVFLECVQDMDHENMFWYRQDPGLGLRLIYFSYDVKMKEKGDIPEGYSVSREKKERFSLILESASTNQTSMYLCASIGRGDLSNQPQHFGDGTRLSIL.

J is TRBJ1-5 and V is TRBV10-2; D is perhaps TRBD1 (5 bases). V lost 4 bases, J lost 2 bases, and 12 bases lay in between. Germline V lookup: CDR1 WSHSY, CDR2 SAAADI. The CDR3 contains 15 residues. The CDR3 reads CASSVGQGGNQPQHF. The CDR3, as DNA: TGCGCCAGCAGTGTAGGGCAGGGAGGCAATCAGCCCCAGCATTTT.

This clone was counted only a few times. The chain is built from TRBV5-1 and TRBJ1-1; D uncertain. The CDR3 consists of 11 residues. V was clipped by 8 bases and J by 0 bases, with 5 bases between them. Looked up from germline, CDR1 is SGHRS and CDR2 is YFSETQ. CDR3 in DNA: TGCGCCAGTTCAGTGAACACTGAAGCTTTCTTT. Translating it yields CASSVNTEAFF.

The chain employs TRBV5-1 and TRBJ2-3, with a possible D match to TRBD1 (6 bases). Looked up from germline, CDR1 is SGHRS and CDR2 is YFSETQ. There are 15 residues in the CDR3. The V and J ends lost 4 bases and 5 bases respectively, with 17 bases between them. This CDR3 is CASSPTQGQQDTQYF. The CDR3 bases are TGCGCCAGCAGCCCGACACAGGGCCAACAAGATACGCAGTATTTT.

This sequence joins TRBV7-2 and TRBJ1-2; 7 bases align to TRBD1. Unmatched junction bases numbered 2, after V lost 0 bases and J lost 7 bases. In germline, CDR1 is SGHTA, CDR2 FQGNSA. This CDR3 is built from 13 residues. CDR3 residues: CASSLADRSGYTF. The CDR3 coding sequence is TGTGCCAGCAGCTTAGCGGACAGGAGTGGCTACACCTTC.

The rearrangement links TRBV5-1 to TRBJ2-3, with D possibly matching TRBD2 (5 bases). The CDR3 spans 17 residues. Germline CDR1 reads SGHRS; CDR2 reads YFSETQ. With 0 bases removed from V and 0 bases from J, the gap between germline ends came to 14 bases. CDR3 sequence (DNA): TGCGCCAGCAGCTTGGACGGACTTTTAACTAGCACAGATACGCAGTATTTT. Translation gives CASSLDGLLTSTDTQYF.

The V call is TRBV7-6, the J call TRBJ2-1, with D perhaps TRBD1 (6 bases). The CDR3 is 17 amino acids. Looked up from germline, CDR1 is SGHVS and CDR2 is FNYEAQ. With 5 bases removed from V and 4 bases from J, the gap between germline ends came to 21 bases. CDR3 bases: TGTGCCAGCAGCAGATACCGACAGGACCGTAATTACAATGAGCAGTTCTTC. Translation: CASSRYRQDRNYNEQFF.

On this clone itself: Compared with germline, one end of the junction differs, possibly owing to a read error. The chain uses TRBV7-7 and TRBJ1-6, with D uncertain. Germline CDR1 reads SSHAT; CDR2 reads FNYEAQ (reference sequence). The CDR3 is 13 amino acids. This CDR3 reads CASSPQLLSPLHF. For the CDR3, the DNA is TGTGCTAGCAGCCCTCAATTGCTTTCACCCCTCCACTTT.

The CDR3 region is CARSHTFGRDYGYTF. In DNA form, the CDR3 reads TGTGCCAGAAGCCATACTTTCGGGAGGGACTATGGCTACACCTTC. The genes are TRBV7-5 and TRBJ1-2. TRBV7-5 is tagged as a pseudogene. This CDR3 region has 15 residues.

This clone was seen a handful of times. At one of its ends the junction is not consistent with the germline gene, which may arise from a read error. The V and J genes are TRBV7-2 and TRBJ2-7, with 10 bases lining up with TRBD1. Germline CDR1 is SGHTA and CDR2 is FQGNSA. The CDR3 has 15 amino acids. CDR3 in amino acids: CASSLGGQGSSEQYF. CDR3 nucleotides: TGTGCCAGCAGCTTGGGGGGACAGGGGTCCTCCGAGCAGTACTTC.

The genes are TRBV10-3 and TRBJ2-1; possible D gene TRBD1, 6 bases. The ends were cut back, 0 bases at V and 10 bases at J, with 10 bases in the middle. Germline loops: CDR1 ENHRY, CDR2 SYGVKD. This CDR3 is 13 amino acids long. The CDR3 region is CAISESNGGEQFF. CDR3 DNA sequence: TGTGCCATCAGTGAGTCGAATGGGGGCGAGCAGTTCTTC.

The chain uses TRBV19 and TRBJ1-5; no clear D gene. Trimming stripped 9 bases from V and 0 bases from J, with 15 bases between. CDR3 size: 15 residues. CDR1 is LNHDA and CDR2 is SQIVND in the germline V gene (reference sequence). This CDR3 is CASLARRNSNQPQHF. The CDR3 nucleotides read TGTGCCAGCCTTGCCCGGCGGAATAGCAATCAGCCCCAGCATTTT.

The genes are TRBV7-9 and TRBJ2-7; 10 bases map to TRBD1. Trimming removed 5 bases from V and 0 bases from J; junction bases left unmatched: 4. CDR1 and CDR2 from the germline V gene are SEHNR and FQNEAQ (reference sequence). CDR3 size: 15 residues. This chain's CDR3 is CASSQGTGVSYEQYF. CDR3 in DNA: TGTGCCAGCAGCCAAGGGACAGGGGTCTCCTACGAGCAGTACTTC.

J is TRBJ1-3 and V is TRBV11-1; 10 bases map to TRBD1. The V gene end was trimmed by 5 bases and the J gene end by 4 bases; junction bases not matched to a gene: 11. Germline values: CDR1 SGHAT, CDR2 FQDESV (reference sequence). CDR3 size: 17 residues. The CDR3 coding sequence is TGTGCCAGCAGCCAAAGGAGGACAGGGGGTTCCGGAAACACCATATATTTT. This codes for CASSQRRTGGSGNTIYF. The complete variable domain, with remaining parts taken from reference TRBV11-1 and TRBJ1-3, reads EAEVAQSPRYKITEKSQAVAFWCDPISGHATLYWYRQILGQGPELLVQFQDESVVDDSQLPKDRFSAERLKGVDSTLKIQPAELGDSAMYLCASSQRRTGGSGNTIYFGEGSWLTVV.

The V and J genes are TRBV28 and TRBJ1-5; D may be TRBD1 (5 bases). This CDR3 region has 14 residues. Trimming left V 5 bases short and J 1 base short, with 9 bases between. The germline gives CDR1 MDHEN, CDR2 SYDVKM. CDR3 region: CASSGQGSNQPQHF. The CDR3 nucleotides are TGTGCCAGCAGTGGGCAGGGAAGCAATCAGCCCCAGCATTTT.

This clone appeared a single time. This chain links TRBV28 with TRBJ1-1; D ambiguous. The V and J ends lost 4 bases and 7 bases respectively, with 10 bases between them. This CDR3 is 12 amino acids long. From germline, CDR1 is MDHEN and CDR2 SYDVKM. The DNA for the CDR3 is TGTGCCAGCAGTTCCGACAAATATGAAGCTTTCTTT. Protein: CASSSDKYEAFF.

The chain links TRBV7-2 to TRBJ1-1, with D perhaps TRBD1 (6 bases). V shed 5 bases and J shed 1 base, with 8 bases lying between them. Germline-derived CDR1 and CDR2 are SGHTA and FQGNSA. This CDR3 has 13 residues. The CDR3 is CASSPQGNTEAFF. CDR3 bases: TGTGCCAGCAGCCCACAGGGGAACACTGAAGCTTTCTTT.

This chain uses TRBV15 with TRBJ1-1; 7 bases are shared with TRBD1. The J segment lost 7 bases and the V segment lost 5 bases, leaving 10 bases of the junction unmatched. Per germline, CDR1 LNHNV and CDR2 YYDKDF (reference sequence). The CDR3 sequence is 14 residues long. The chain's CDR3 is CATSPGGLVFEAFF. The DNA for the CDR3 is TGTGCCACCAGCCCAGGGGGATTGGTATTTGAAGCTTTCTTT. Full variable domain (rest looked up from reference TRBV15 and TRBJ1-1): DAMVIQNPRYQVTQFGKPVTLSCSQTLNHNVMYWYQQKSSQAPKLLFHYYDKDFNNEADTPDNFQSRRPNTSFCFLDIRSPGLGDTAMYLCATSPGGLVFEAFFGQGTRLTVV.

The chain links TRBV10-3 to TRBJ2-2, with 7 bases fitting TRBD2. With V trimmed by 7 bases and J by 1 base, 6 bases remained unmatched. Germline V lookup: CDR1 ENHRY, CDR2 SYGVKD. This CDR3 has 15 amino acids. CDR3 DNA: TGTGCCATCAAGTATTCGGGGGGGAACACCGGGGAGCTGTTTTTT. This encodes CAIKYSGGNTGELFF.

The V call is TRBV7-2, the J call TRBJ2-7, with D possibly being TRBD1 (6 bases). The V and J ends lost 0 bases and 0 bases respectively, with 9 bases between them. CDR1 is SGHTA and CDR2 is FQGNSA in the germline V gene. The CDR3 is 15 amino acids. CDR3 DNA: TGTGCCAGCAGCTTAGCGACAGGATACTCCTACGAGCAGTACTTC. Translating gives CASSLATGYSYEQYF.

This rearrangement joins TRBV19 to TRBJ2-6; unclear D gene. Germline values: CDR1 LNHDA, CDR2 SQIVND (reference sequence). Trimming pared 6 bases from V and 1 base from J, leaving 4 bases between. The CDR3 has 13 amino acids. The CDR3 loop reads CASSKSGANVLTF. The CDR3 DNA sequence: TGTGCCAGTAGCAAATCTGGGGCCAACGTCCTGACTTTC. Full variable domain (remainder filled in from reference TRBV19 and TRBJ2-6): DGGITQSPKYLFRKEGQNVTLSCEQNLNHDAMYWYRQDPGQGLRLIYYSQIVNDFQKGDIAEGYSVSREKKESFPLTVTSAQKNPTAFYLCASSKSGANVLTFGAGSRLTVL.

V usage is TRBV4-3 and J usage is TRBJ2-3; TRBD1 matches 7 bases. The CDR3 length is 14 residues. The germline V gene encodes CDR1 LGHNA and CDR2 YSLEER. J was trimmed by 1 base and V by 4 bases; bases with no gene match: 2. CDR3 nucleotide sequence: TGCGCCAGCAGCCGAGGACAGGGCACAGATACGCAGTATTTT. Its translation is CASSRGQGTDTQYF.

The chain links TRBV6-5 to TRBJ1-2; D remains ambiguous. CDR3 length equals 12 residues. Trimming removed 5 bases from V and 7 bases from J, with 11 bases in between. Germline CDR1 is MNHEY and CDR2 is SVGAGI. This chain's CDR3 is CASSQDRTGYTF. CDR3 DNA sequence: TGTGCCAGCAGTCAGGATCGCACTGGCTACACCTTC.